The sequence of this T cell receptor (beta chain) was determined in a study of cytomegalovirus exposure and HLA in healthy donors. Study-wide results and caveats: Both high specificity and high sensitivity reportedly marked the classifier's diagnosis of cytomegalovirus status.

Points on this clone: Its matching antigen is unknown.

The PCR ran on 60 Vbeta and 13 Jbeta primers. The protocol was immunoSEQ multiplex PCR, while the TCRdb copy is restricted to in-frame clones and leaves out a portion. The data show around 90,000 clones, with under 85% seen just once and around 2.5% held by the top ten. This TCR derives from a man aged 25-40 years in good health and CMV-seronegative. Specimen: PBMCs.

CDR3 in amino acids: CASSESTNWGDEKLFF. DNA of the CDR3: TGCGCCAGCAGTGAGTCGACAAACTGGGGGGACGAAAAACTGTTTTTT. The J gene is TRBJ1-4, the V gene TRBV10-1; TRBD1 is a possible D gene (5 bases). V lost 0 bases and J 8 bases, leaving 16 bases between the germline ends. CDR1 is WNHNN, CDR2 SYGVQD, per germline (reference sequence). The CDR3 sequence is 16 residues long.